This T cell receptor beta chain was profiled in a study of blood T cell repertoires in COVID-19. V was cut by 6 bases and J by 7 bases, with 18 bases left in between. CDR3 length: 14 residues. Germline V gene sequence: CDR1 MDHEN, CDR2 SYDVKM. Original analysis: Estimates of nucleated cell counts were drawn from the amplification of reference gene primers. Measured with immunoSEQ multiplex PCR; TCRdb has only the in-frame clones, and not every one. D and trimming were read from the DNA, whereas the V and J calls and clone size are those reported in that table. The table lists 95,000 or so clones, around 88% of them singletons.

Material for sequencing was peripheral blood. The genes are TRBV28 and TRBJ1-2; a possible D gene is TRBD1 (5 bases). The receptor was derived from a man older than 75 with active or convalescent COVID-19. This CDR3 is CASRAGLREGGYTF. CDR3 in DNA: TGTGCCAGCAGGGCCGGGCTCAGGGAAGGTGGCTACACCTTC.